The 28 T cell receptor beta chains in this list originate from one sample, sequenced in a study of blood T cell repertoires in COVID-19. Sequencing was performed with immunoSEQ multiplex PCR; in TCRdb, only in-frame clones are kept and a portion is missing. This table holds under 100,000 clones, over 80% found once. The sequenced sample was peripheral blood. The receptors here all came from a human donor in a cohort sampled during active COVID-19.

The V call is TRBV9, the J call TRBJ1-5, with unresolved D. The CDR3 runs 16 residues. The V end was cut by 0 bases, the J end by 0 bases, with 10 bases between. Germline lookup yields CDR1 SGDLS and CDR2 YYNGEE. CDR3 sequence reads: CASSVDGSFSNQPQHF. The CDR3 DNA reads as TGTGCCAGCAGCGTAGATGGCAGTTTTAGCAATCAGCCCCAGCATTTT.

The CDR3 loop reads CASSGGMDRNGPDTQYF. The DNA of the CDR3 is TGTGCCAGCAGCGGCGGAATGGACAGGAATGGCCCAGATACGCAGTATTTT. The chain combines TRBV5-4 with TRBJ2-3, with 7 bases that match TRBD1. Losses at the gene ends were 4 bases for V and 4 bases for J; bases not matched to a gene: 15. Germline CDR1 is SGHNT and CDR2 is YYREEE (reference sequence). This CDR3 has 17 amino acids.

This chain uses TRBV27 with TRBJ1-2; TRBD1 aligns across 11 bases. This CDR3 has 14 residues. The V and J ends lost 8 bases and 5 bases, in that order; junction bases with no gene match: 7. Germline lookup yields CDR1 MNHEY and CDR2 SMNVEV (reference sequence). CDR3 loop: CASGGQGAGYGYTF. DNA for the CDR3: TGTGCCAGCGGAGGACAGGGGGCAGGTTATGGCTACACCTTC.

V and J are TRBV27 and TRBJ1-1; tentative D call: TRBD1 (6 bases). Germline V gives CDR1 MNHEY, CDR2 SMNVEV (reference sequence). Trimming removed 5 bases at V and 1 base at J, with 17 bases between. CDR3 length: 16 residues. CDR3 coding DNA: TGTGCCAGCAGTAACCCGACAGGTTTGCCGAACACTGAAGCTTTCTTT. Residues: CASSNPTGLPNTEAFF.

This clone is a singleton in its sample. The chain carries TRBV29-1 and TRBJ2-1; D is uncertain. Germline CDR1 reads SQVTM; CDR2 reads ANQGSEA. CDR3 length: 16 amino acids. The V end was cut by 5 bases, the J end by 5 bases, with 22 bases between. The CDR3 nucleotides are TGCAGCGTTTGCCCCCGAGGCCAGACCTTTAACAATGAGCAGTTCTTC. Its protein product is CSVCPRGQTFNNEQFF.

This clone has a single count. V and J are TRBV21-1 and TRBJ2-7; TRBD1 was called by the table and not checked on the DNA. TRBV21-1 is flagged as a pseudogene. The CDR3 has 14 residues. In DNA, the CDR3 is TGTGCCAGCAGCCGTGACAGGGGAAGAGAAGAGCAGTACTTC. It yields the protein CASSRDRGREEQYF.

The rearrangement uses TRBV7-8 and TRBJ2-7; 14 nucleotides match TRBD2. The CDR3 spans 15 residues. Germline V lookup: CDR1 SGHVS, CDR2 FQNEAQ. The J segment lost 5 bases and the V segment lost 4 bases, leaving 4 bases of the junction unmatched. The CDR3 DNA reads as TGTGCCAGCAGCTCGGGACTAGCGGGAGTAGACGAGCAGTACTTC. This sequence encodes CASSSGLAGVDEQYF.

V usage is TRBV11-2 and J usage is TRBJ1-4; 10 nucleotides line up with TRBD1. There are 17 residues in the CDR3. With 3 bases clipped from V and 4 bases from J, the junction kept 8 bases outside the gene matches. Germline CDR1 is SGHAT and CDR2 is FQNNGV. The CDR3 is CASSFLTGQGFNEKLFF. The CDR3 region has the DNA TGTGCCAGCAGCTTTTTAACGGGACAGGGGTTTAATGAAAAACTGTTTTTT.

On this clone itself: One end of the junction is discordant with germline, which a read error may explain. The CDR3: CASREELGSNEQFF. The CDR3 region has the DNA TGTGCCAGCAGGGAAGAGCTAGGTTCCAATGAGCAGTTCTTC. V gene TRBV2 combines with J gene TRBJ2-1, with D unclear. The CDR3 is made up of 14 amino acids. In germline, CDR1 is SNHLY, CDR2 FYNNEI.

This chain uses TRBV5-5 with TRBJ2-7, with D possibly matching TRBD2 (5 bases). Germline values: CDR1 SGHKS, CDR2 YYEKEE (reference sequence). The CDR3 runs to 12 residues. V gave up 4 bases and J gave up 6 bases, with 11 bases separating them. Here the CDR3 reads CASSATGSEQYF. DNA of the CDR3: TGTGCCAGCAGCGCTACGGGATCCGAGCAGTACTTC.

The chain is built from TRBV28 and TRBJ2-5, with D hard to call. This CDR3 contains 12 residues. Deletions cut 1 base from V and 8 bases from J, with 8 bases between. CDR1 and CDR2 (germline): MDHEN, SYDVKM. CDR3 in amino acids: CASSLSAGTQYF. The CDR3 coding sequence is TGTGCCAGCAGTTTATCTGCTGGCACCCAGTACTTC.

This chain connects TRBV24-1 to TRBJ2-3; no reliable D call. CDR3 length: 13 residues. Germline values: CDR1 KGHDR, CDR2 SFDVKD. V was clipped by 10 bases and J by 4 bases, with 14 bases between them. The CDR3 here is CATSPSHADTQYF. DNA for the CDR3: TGTGCCACTAGCCCTAGTCACGCAGATACGCAGTATTTT.

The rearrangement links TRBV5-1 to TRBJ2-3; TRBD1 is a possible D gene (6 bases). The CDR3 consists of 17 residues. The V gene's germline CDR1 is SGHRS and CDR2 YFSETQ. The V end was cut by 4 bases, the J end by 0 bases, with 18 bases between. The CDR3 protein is CASSNSFRGSSTDTQYF. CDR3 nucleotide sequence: TGCGCCAGCAGCAACTCGTTCAGGGGCTCTAGCACAGATACGCAGTATTTT.

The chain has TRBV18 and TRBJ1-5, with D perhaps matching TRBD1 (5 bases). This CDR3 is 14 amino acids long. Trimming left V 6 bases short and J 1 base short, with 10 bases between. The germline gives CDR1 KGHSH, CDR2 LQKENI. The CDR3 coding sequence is TGTGCCAGCTCTCAGGGTAGCAGCAATCAGCCCCAGCATTTT. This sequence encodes CASSQGSSNQPQHF.

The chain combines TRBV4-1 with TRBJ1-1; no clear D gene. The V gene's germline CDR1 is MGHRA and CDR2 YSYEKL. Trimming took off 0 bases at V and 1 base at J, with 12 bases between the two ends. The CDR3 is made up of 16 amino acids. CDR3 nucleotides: TGCGCCAGCAGCCAAGAGCAGGTCCGGGGGAACACTGAAGCTTTCTTT. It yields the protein CASSQEQVRGNTEAFF.

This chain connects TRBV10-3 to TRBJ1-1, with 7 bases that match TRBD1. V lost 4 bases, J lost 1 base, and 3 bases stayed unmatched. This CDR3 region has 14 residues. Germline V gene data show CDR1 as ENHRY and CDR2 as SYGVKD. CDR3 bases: TGTGCCATCAGTGGACGACAGGGGAACACTGAAGCTTTCTTT. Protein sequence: CAISGRQGNTEAFF.

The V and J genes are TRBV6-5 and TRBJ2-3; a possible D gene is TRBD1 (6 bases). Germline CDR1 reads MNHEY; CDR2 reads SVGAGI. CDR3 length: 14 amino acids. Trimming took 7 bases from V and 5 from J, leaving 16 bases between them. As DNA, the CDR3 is TGTGCCAGCACCTTAGGGCAGGGGTTAGATACGCAGTATTTT. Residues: CASTLGQGLDTQYF.

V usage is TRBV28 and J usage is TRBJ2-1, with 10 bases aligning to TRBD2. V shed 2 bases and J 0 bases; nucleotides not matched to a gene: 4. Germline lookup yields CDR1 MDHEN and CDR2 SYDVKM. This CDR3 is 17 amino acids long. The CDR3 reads CASSLVLAGSSYNEQFF. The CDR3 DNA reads TGTGCCAGCAGTTTAGTACTAGCGGGATCCTCCTACAATGAGCAGTTCTTC.

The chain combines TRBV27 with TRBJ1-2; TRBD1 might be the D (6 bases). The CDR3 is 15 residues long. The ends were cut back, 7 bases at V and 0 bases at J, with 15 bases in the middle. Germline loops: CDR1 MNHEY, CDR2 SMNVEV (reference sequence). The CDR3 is CASTPRGHPNYGYTF. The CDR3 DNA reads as TGTGCCAGCACCCCAAGGGGACACCCTAACTATGGCTACACCTTC.

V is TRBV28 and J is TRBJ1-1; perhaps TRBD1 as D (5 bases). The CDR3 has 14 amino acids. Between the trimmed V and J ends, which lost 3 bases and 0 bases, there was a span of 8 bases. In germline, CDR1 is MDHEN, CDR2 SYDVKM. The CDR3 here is CASSFRALNTEAFF. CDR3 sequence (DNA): TGTGCCAGCAGTTTCAGGGCGTTGAACACTGAAGCTTTCTTT.

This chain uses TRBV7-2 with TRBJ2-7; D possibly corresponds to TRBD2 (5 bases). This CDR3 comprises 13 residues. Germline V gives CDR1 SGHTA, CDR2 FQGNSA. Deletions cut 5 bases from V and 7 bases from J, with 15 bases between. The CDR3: CASSPTEGREQYF. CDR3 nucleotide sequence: TGTGCCAGCAGCCCCACAGAGGGCCGGGAGCAGTACTTC. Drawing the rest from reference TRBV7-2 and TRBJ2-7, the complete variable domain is GAGVSQSPSNKVTEKGKDVELRCDPISGHTALYWYRQSLGQGLEFLIYFQGNSAPDKSGLPSDRFSAERTGGSVSTLTIQRTQQEDSAVYLCASSPTEGREQYFGPGTRLTVT.

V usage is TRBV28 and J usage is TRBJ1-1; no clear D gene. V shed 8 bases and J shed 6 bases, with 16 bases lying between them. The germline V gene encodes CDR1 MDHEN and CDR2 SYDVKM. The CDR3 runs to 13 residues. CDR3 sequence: CASGDTGRSEAFF. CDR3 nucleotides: TGTGCCAGCGGAGATACGGGTCGCTCTGAAGCTTTCTTT.

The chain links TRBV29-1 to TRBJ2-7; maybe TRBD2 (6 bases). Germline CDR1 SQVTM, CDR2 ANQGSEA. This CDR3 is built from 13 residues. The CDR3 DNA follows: TGCAGTGTGTTGGGGGGAAACCCCTACGAGCAGTACTTC. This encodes CSVLGGNPYEQYF.

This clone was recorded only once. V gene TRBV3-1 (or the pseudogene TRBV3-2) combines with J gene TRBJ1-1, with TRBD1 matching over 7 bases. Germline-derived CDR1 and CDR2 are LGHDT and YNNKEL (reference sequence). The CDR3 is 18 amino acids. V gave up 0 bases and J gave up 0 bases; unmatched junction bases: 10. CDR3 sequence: CASSQEPQGDYMNTEAFF. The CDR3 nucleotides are TGTGCCAGCAGCCAAGAGCCCCAGGGGGATTATATGAACACTGAAGCTTTCTTT.

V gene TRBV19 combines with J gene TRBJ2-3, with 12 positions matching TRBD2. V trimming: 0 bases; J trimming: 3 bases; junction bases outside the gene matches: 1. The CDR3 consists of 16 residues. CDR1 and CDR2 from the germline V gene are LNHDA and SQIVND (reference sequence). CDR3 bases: TGTGCCAGTAGTATAGAGGGGACTAGCGGGACAGATACGCAGTATTTT. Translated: CASSIEGTSGTDTQYF.

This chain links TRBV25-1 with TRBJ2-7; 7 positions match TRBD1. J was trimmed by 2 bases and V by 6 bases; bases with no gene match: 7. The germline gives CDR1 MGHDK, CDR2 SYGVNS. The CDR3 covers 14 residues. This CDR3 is CASSAGTEAYEQYF. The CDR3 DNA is TGTGCCAGCAGCGCCGGGACAGAGGCCTACGAGCAGTACTTC.

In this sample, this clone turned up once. This CDR3 is CASSFSTPRDSPLHF. CDR3 DNA: TGCGCCAGCAGCTTTAGTACTCCTAGAGATTCACCCCTCCACTTT. The V gene is TRBV5-1, the J gene TRBJ1-6; D not certain. CDR3 size: 15 residues. Germline V gene sequence: CDR1 SGHRS, CDR2 YFSETQ. The germline V and J ends were trimmed by 2 bases and 8 bases, with 14 bases remaining between them.

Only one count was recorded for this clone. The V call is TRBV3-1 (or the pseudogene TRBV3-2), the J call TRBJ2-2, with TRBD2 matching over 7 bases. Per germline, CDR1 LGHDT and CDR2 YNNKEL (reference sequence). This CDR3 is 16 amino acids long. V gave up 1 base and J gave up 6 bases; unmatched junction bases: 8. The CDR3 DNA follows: TGTGCCAGCAGCCAAGGGGAGGGGCTACCCTCCGGGGAGCTGTTTTTT. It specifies CASSQGEGLPSGELFF.